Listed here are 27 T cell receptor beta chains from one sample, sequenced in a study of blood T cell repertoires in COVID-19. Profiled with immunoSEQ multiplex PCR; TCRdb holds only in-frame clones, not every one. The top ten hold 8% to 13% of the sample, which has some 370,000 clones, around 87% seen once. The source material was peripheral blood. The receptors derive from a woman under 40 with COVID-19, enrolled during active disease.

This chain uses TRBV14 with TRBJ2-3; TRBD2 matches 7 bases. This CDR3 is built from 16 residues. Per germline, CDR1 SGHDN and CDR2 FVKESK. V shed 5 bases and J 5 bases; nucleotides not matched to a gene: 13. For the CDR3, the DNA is TGTGCCAGCAGCACCAGTCGTCCAGGGAGGGGAGATACGCAGTATTTT. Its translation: CASSTSRPGRGDTQYF.

In DNA, the CDR3 is TGTGCCAGCAGCAAAAGCCACGTTAGCAATCAGCCCCAGCATTTT. This codes for CASSKSHVSNQPQHF. The V gene is TRBV21-1, the J gene TRBJ1-5. TRBV21-1 is assigned pseudogene status. There are 15 residues in the CDR3.

The CDR3 DNA reads as TGTGCCAGTAGCAGGGACAGCTCCGCCACCGGGGAGCTGTTTTTT. Translated, it gives CASSRDSSATGELFF. The chain couples TRBV19 to TRBJ2-2; 7 bases are shared with TRBD1. Germline values: CDR1 LNHDA, CDR2 SQIVND (reference sequence). The trim removed 6 bases at V and 4 bases at J, leaving 8 bases unmatched. The CDR3 is 15 residues long.

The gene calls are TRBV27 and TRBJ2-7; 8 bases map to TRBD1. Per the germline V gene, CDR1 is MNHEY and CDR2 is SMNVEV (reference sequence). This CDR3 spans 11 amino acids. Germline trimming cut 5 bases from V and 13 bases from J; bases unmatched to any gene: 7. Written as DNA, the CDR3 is TGTGCCAGCAGTCCGGGACAGGAGCTATACTTC. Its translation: CASSPGQELYF.

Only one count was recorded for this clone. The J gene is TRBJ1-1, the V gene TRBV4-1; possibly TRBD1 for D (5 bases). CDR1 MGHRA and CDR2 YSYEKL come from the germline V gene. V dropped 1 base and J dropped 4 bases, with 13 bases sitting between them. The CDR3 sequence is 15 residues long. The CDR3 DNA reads TGCGCCAGCAGCCAAGCGGGCAGGGAGGGCACTGAAGCTTTCTTT. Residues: CASSQAGREGTEAFF.

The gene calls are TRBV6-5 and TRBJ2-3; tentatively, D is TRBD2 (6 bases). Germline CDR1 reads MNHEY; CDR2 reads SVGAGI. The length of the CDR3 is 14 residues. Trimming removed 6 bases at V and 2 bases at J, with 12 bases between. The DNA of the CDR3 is TGTGCCAGCAGCCCCCGGGACTCCACAGATACGCAGTATTTT. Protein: CASSPRDSTDTQYF.

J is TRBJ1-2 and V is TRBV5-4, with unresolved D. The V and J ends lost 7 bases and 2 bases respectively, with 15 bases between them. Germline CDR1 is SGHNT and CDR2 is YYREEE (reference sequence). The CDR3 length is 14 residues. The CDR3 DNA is TGTGCCAGCCGCCCCGACATACTCAACTATGGCTACACCTTC. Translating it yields CASRPDILNYGYTF.

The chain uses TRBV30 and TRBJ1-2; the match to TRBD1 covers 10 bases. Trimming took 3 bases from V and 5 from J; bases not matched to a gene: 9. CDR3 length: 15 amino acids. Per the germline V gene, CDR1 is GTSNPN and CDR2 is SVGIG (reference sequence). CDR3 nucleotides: TGTGCCTGGAGGCTTTCCGGGACAGGGGTGTATGGCTACACCTTC. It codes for CAWRLSGTGVYGYTF. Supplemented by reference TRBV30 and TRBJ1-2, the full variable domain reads SQTIHQWPATLVQPVGSPLSLECTVEGTSNPNLYWYRQAAGRGLQLLFYSVGIGQISSEVPQNLSASRPQDRQFILSSKKLLLSDSGFYLCAWRLSGTGVYGYTFGSGTRLTVV.

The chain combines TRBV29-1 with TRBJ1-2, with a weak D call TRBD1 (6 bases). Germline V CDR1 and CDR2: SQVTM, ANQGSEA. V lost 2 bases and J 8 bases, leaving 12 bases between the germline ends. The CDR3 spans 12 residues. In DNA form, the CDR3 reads TGCAGCGTTGAATCAGGGGATCACGGCTACACCTTC. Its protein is CSVESGDHGYTF.

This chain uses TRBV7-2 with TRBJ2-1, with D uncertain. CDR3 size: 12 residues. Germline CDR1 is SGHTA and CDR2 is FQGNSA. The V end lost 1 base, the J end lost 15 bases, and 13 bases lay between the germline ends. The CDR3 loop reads CASSLVSGFGFF. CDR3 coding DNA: TGTGCCAGCAGCTTAGTGTCTGGTTTCGGGTTCTTC.

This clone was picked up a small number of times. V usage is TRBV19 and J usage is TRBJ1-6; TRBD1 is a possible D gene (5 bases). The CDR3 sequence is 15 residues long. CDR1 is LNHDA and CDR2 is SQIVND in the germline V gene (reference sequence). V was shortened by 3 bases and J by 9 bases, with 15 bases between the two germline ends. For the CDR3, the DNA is TGTGCCAGTAGTATCGTCCAGGGTGTGGGTTCACCCCTCCACTTT. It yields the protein CASSIVQGVGSPLHF.

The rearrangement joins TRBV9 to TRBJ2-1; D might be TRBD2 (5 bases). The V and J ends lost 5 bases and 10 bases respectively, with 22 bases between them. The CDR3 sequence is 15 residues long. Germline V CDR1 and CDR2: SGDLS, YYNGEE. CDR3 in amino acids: CASSTSTVPTREQFF. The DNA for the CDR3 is TGTGCCAGCAGTACTAGTACGGTCCCCACGAGGGAGCAGTTCTTC.

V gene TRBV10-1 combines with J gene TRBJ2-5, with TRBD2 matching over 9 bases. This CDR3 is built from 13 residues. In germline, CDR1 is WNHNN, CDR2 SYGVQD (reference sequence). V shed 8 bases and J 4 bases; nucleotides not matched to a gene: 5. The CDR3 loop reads CASSDSGRETQYF. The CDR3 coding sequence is TGCGCCAGCTCCGATAGCGGGAGAGAGACCCAGTACTTC.

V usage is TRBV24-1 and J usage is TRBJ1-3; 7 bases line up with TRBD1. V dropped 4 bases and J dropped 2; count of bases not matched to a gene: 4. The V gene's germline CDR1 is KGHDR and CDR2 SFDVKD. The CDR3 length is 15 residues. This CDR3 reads CATSEPDRAGNTIYF. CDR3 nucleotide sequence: TGTGCCACCAGTGAACCTGACAGGGCTGGAAACACCATATATTTT.

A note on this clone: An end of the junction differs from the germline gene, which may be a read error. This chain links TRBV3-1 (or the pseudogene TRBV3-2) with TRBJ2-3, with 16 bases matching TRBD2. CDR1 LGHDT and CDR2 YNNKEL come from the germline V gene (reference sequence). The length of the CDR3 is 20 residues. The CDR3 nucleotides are TGTGCCAGCAGCTACTCCGGGACTAGCGGGAGGGCCCTCAAGCACAGATACGCAGTATTT. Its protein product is CASSYSGTSGRALKHRYAVF.

In DNA, the CDR3 is TGTGCCAGCAGTCAACCGGGACAGAGCACAGATACGCAGTATTTT. Its protein product is CASSQPGQSTDTQYF. The chain links TRBV27 to TRBJ2-3, with TRBD1 identical over 7 bases. Per germline, CDR1 MNHEY and CDR2 SMNVEV (reference sequence). J was trimmed by 0 bases and V by 5 bases; bases with no gene match: 5. This CDR3 contains 15 residues.

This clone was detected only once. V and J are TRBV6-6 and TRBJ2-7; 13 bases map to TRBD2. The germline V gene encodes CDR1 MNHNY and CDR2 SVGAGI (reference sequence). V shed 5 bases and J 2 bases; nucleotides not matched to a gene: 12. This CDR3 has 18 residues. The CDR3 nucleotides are TGTGCCAGCAGTCCGACACTAACTAGCGGGAGGGTAACCTACGAGCAGTACTTC. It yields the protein CASSPTLTSGRVTYEQYF.

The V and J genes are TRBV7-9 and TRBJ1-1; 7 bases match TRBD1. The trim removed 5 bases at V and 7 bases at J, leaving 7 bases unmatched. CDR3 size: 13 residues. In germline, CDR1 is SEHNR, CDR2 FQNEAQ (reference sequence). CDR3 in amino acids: CASSPGQQSEAFF. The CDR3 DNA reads TGTGCCAGCAGCCCGGGACAGCAGAGTGAAGCTTTCTTT.

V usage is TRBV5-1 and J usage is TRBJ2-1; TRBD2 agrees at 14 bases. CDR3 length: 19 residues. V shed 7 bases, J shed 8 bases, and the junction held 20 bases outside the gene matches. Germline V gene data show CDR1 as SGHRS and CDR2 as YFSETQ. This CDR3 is CASAKGLAGVILLWDEQFF. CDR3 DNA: TGCGCCAGCGCAAAGGGACTAGCGGGAGTTATTCTGCTGTGGGATGAGCAGTTCTTC.

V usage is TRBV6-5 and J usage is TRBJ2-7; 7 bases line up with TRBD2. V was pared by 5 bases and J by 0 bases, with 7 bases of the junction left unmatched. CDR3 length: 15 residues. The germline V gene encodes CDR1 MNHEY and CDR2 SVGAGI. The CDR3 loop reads CASSLEGGSSYEQYF. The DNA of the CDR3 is TGTGCCAGCAGTCTAGAGGGAGGGTCCTCCTACGAGCAGTACTTC.

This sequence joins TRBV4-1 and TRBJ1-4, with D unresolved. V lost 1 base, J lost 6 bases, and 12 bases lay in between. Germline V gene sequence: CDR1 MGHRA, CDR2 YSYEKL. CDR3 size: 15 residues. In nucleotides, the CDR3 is TGCGCCAGCAGCCAAGGAGGGAAGGTGGATGAAAAACTGTTTTTT. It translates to CASSQGGKVDEKLFF.

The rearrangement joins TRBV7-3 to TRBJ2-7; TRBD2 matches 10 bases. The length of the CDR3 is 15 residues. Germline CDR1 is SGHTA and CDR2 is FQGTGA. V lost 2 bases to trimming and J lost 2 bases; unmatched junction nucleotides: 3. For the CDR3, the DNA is TGTGCCAGCAGCTTAGCTAGCGGGAGTCCCTACGAGCAGTACTTC. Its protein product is CASSLASGSPYEQYF.

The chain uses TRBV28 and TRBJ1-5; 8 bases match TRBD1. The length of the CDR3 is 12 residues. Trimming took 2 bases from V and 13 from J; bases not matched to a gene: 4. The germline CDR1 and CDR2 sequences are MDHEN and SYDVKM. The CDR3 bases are TGTGCCAGCAGTTTAGGGACAGGATTACAGCATTTT. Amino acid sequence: CASSLGTGLQHF.

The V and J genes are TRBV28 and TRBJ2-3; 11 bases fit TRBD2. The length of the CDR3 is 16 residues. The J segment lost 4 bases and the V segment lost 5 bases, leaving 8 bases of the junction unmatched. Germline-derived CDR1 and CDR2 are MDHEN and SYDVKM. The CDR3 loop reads CASSPILAGVADTQYF. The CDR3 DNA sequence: TGTGCCAGCAGTCCCATACTAGCGGGAGTTGCAGATACGCAGTATTTT.

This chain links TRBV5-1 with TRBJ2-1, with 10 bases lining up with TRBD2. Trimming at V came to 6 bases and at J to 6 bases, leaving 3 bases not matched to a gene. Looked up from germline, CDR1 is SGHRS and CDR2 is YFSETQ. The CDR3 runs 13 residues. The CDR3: CASKVAGGNEQFF. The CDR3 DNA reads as TGCGCCAGCAAGGTAGCGGGAGGCAATGAGCAGTTCTTC.

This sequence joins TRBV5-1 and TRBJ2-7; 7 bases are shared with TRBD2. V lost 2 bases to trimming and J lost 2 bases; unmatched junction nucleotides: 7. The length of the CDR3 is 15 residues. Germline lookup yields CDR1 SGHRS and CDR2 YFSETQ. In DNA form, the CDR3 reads TGCGCCAGCAGCTTAGGGCGGGAGTCCACCTACGAGCAGTACTTC. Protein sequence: CASSLGRESTYEQYF.

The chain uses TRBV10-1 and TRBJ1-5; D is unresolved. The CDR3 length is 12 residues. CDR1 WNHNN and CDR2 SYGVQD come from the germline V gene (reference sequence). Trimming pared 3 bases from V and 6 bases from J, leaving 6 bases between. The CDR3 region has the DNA TGCGCCAGCAGTGACCAGGTTCAGCCCCAGCATTTT. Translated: CASSDQVQPQHF.